This TCR beta chain was sequenced for a study of blood T cell repertoires in COVID-19. Assay: immunoSEQ multiplex PCR; the TCRdb copy retains only in-frame clones and omits some. The table lists 130,000 or so clones, over 70% of them singletons. The CDR3 is made up of 14 amino acids. Germline V gene lookup returns CDR1 GTSNPN and CDR2 SVGIG (reference sequence). Trimming stripped 2 bases from V and 7 bases from J, with 14 bases between. The chain combines TRBV30 with TRBJ2-2, with D perhaps matching TRBD2 (5 bases). This TCR derives from a man aged 45-60 years with active COVID-19. Material: peripheral blood. The CDR3 region has the DNA TGTGCCTGGAGTCGGACGGCACGGGACGGGGAGCTGTTTTTT. This gives the protein CAWSRTARDGELFF. The whole variable domain, remainder taken from reference TRBV30 and TRBJ2-2, is SQTIHQWPATLVQPVGSPLSLECTVEGTSNPNLYWYRQAAGRGLQLLFYSVGIGQISSEVPQNLSASRPQDRQFILSSKKLLLSDSGFYLCAWSRTARDGELFFGEGSRLTVL.